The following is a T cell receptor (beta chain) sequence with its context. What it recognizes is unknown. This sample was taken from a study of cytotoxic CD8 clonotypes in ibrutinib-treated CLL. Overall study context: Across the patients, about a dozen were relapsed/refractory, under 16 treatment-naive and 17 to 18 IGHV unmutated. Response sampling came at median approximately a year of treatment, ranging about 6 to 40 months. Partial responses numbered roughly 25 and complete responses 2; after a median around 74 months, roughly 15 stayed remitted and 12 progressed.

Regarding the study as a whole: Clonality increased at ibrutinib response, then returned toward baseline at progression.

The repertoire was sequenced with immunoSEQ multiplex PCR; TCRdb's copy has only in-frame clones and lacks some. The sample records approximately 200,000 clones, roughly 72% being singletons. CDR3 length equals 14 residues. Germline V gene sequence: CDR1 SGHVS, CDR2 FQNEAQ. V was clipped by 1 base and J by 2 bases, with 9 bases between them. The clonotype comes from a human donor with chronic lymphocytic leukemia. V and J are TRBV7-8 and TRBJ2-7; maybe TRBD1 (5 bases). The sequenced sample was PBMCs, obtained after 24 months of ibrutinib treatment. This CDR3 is CASSLVQGTYEQYF. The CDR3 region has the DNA TGTGCCAGCAGCTTAGTCCAGGGAACCTACGAGCAGTACTTC.